This TCR beta chain emerged from a study of OX40 agonist ivuxolimab in advanced cancers. Across the study: People in dose escalation had one of these cancers: hepatocellular carcinoma, melanoma, renal cell or head and neck cancer. General study findings and limits: Circulating CD4+ and CD8+ T cells showed clonal expansion by week 6 at 0.1 to 3.0 mg/kg. Compared with CD4+, CD8+ T cells on average had more expanded clones.

This CDR3 contains 11 residues. CDR1 and CDR2 (germline): MNHEY, SVGAGI. V was trimmed by 7 bases and J by 5 bases, leaving 8 bases between them. Concerning this clone: As yet, its antigen is unknown.

Clones were read by immunoSEQ multiplex PCR, and TCRdb kept only the in-frame ones, dropping some. Counted here are 55,000 to 90,000 clones, 85% to 90% occurring once; the ten biggest clones make up 0.7% to 1%. This rearrangement joins TRBV6-5 to TRBJ1-2, with D uncertain. Sequencing used CD4+ or CD8+ T cells sorted from blood, obtained in a trial of the OX40 agonist ivuxolimab. The TCR sequence derives from an adult with an advanced solid tumor such as melanoma, head and neck, liver or kidney cancer. In DNA, the CDR3 is TGTGCCAGCATTGGGCTATATGGCTACACCTTC. The encoded protein is CASIGLYGYTF.